This is a list of T cell receptor beta chains from one sample in a study of T cell responses to AZD1222 COVID-19 vaccine. The method was immunoSEQ multiplex PCR; TCRdb's version includes in-frame clones alone and lacks a portion of them. The sample consists of 120,000 to 150,000 clones, approximately 90% of them appearing once. The sample consisted of peripheral blood, taken 28 days after the second AZD1222 dose. The source of these receptors is an adult who received the AZD1222 COVID-19 vaccine. The CDR3 runs from the conserved cysteine through the conserved F or W. D genes are given only for firm matches.

TRBJ2-7,-,TRBV6-5,CASSYSYFYEQYF,TGTGCCAGCAGTTACTCGTATTTCTACGAGCAGTACTTC
TRBJ2-5,TRBD2,TRBV20-1,CSASPGGERGETQYF,TGCAGTGCTAGTCCTGGGGGGGAGAGGGGCGAGACCCAGTACTTC
TRBJ1-6,TRBD1,TRBV5-1,CASGTERNSPLHF,TGCGCCAGCGGGACAGAACGAAATTCACCCCTCCACTTT
TRBJ1-1,-,TRBV19,CASTPKGEFTEAFF,TGTGCCAGTACCCCCAAGGGGGAATTCACTGAAGCTTTCTTT
TRBJ2-7,-,TRBV6-5,CASLAPRDLGEQYF,TGTGCCAGCCTCGCCCCCAGGGACCTGGGAGAGCAGTACTTC
TRBJ2-5,-,TRBV6-5,CASRDDTETQYF,TGTGCCAGCAGAGATGATACGGAGACCCAGTACTTC
TRBJ1-4,TRBD1,TRBV19,CASSTGGYSEKLFF,TGTGCCAGTAGCACAGGGGGCTATAGTGAAAAACTGTTTTTT
TRBJ2-1,TRBD2,TRBV28,CASENSGASSSYNEQFF,TGTGCCAGCGAAAATAGCGGGGCTTCCAGCTCCTACAATGAGCAGTTCTTC
TRBJ1-2,-,TRBV30,CAWSTGPAGYTF,TGTGCCTGGTCCACAGGGCCCGCGGGCTACACCTTC
TRBJ1-2,-,TRBV9,CASSLGGFRGYGYTF,TGTGCCAGCAGCCTGGGGGGGTTCCGCGGTTATGGCTACACCTTC
TRBJ1-3,TRBD1,TRBV6-5,CASRGQGGGNTIYF,TGTGCCAGCAGAGGACAGGGAGGGGGAAACACCATATATTTT
TRBJ2-5,TRBD1,TRBV5-1,CASSWGPGGAEETQYF,TGCGCCAGCAGCTGGGGGCCAGGGGGCGCGGAGGAGACCCAGTACTTC
TRBJ1-2,TRBD1,TRBV7-9,CASSLRGQGPLGYTF,TGTGCCAGCAGCCTAAGGGGACAGGGGCCTCTAGGCTACACCTTC
TRBJ2-1,-,TRBV24-1,CATSAHGYNEQFF,TGTGCCACCAGTGCCCACGGATACAATGAGCAGTTCTTC
TRBJ1-1,TRBD1,TRBV10-1,CASSYQTGRGPTEAFF,TGCGCCAGCAGCTACCAGACCGGCAGGGGGCCAACTGAAGCTTTCTTT
TRBJ2-3,-,TRBV9,CASSASTDTQYF,TGTGCCAGCAGCGCTAGCACAGATACGCAGTATTTT
TRBJ1-4,-,TRBV5-1,CASSRDMTRTNEKLFF,TGCGCCAGCAGCCGGGACATGACACGAACTAATGAAAAACTGTTTTTT